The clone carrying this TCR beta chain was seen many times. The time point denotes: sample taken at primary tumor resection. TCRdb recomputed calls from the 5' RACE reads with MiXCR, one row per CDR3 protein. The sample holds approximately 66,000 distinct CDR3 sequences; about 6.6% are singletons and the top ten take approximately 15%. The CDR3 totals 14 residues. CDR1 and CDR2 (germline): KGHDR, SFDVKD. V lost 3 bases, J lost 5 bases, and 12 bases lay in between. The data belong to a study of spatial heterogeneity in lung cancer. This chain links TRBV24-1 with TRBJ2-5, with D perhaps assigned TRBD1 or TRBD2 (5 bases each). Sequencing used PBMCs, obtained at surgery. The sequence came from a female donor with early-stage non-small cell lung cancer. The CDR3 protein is CATSDPGLQETQYF. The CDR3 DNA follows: TGTGCCACCAGTGATCCGGGGCTCCAGGAGACCCAGTACTTC.